The rows below give T cell receptor beta chains drawn from one sample of a study of cytotoxic CD8 clonotypes in ibrutinib-treated CLL. Clones were sequenced by immunoSEQ multiplex PCR, and TCRdb holds only the in-frame ones, with some missing. The sample lists 11,000 to 15,000 clones; around half were seen once. This specimen consisted of PBMCs, obtained at an approximately 23-month disease-progression time point, from a patient treated with ibrutinib. The receptors come from a human donor with chronic lymphocytic leukemia. Each CDR3 is given with its conserved first and last residue. D genes are given only for firm matches. The listing skips clone size in some rows; elsewhere it reads once, few, many or a size class.

D gene: NA
V gene: TRBV19
J gene: TRBJ2-5
clone size: NA
CDR3 protein: CASSIAGRETQYF
CDR3 DNA: TGTGCCAGTAGTATAGCGGGGCGGGAGACCCAGTACTTC

D gene: NA
V gene: TRBV27
J gene: TRBJ1-1
clone size: NA
CDR3 protein: CASSLSGGWGYTEAFF
CDR3 DNA: TGTGCCAGCAGTTTATCGGGCGGTTGGGGGTACACTGAAGCTTTCTTT

D gene: NA
V gene: TRBV5-1
J gene: TRBJ2-3
clone size: NA
CDR3 protein: CASSLGVRAGATSTDTQYF
CDR3 DNA: TGCGCCAGCAGCTTGGGGGTGAGGGCCGGGGCTACTAGCACAGATACGCAGTATTTT

D gene: NA
V gene: TRBV27
J gene: TRBJ2-5
clone size: once
CDR3 protein: CASSSILVGGETQYF
CDR3 DNA: TGTGCCAGCAGTTCTATACTGGTTGGGGGAGAGACCCAGTACTTC

D gene: TRBD1
V gene: TRBV5-3
J gene: TRBJ2-1
clone size: NA
CDR3 protein: CASSLAQGDYNEQFF
CDR3 DNA: TGTGCCAGCAGCTTAGCACAGGGGGACTACAATGAGCAGTTCTTC

D gene: NA
V gene: TRBV18
J gene: TRBJ1-6
clone size: few
CDR3 protein: CASSPSYSYNSPLHF
CDR3 DNA: TGTGCCAGCTCACCAAGCTACTCCTATAATTCACCCCTCCACTTT

D gene: NA
V gene: TRBV10-3
J gene: TRBJ1-1
clone size: NA
CDR3 protein: CAISESGTEAFF
CDR3 DNA: TGTGCCATCAGTGAAAGTGGAACTGAAGCTTTCTTT

D gene: TRBD1
V gene: TRBV27
J gene: TRBJ2-7
clone size: NA
CDR3 protein: CASSVTGAHEQYF
CDR3 DNA: TGTGCCAGCAGTGTGACAGGGGCCCACGAGCAGTACTTC

D gene: TRBD1
V gene: TRBV28
J gene: TRBJ2-7
clone size: NA
CDR3 protein: CASPPLSAGTGFSYEQYF
CDR3 DNA: TGTGCCAGCCCACCCCTTAGTGCCGGGACAGGATTCTCCTACGAGCAGTACTTC

D gene: NA
V gene: TRBV10-3
J gene: TRBJ1-2
clone size: NA
CDR3 protein: CAITDKKDGYTF
CDR3 DNA: TGTGCCATTACTGATAAAAAGGATGGCTACACCTTC

D gene: NA
V gene: TRBV29-1
J gene: TRBJ1-2
clone size: NA
CDR3 protein: CSVNPDGNYGYTF
CDR3 DNA: TGCAGCGTTAACCCGGACGGGAACTATGGCTACACCTTC

D gene: NA
V gene: TRBV10-3
J gene: TRBJ2-3
clone size: once
CDR3 protein: CAISDRTMAGTDTQYF
CDR3 DNA: TGTGCCATCAGTGACAGAACAATGGCTGGCACAGATACGCAGTATTTT

D gene: TRBD1
V gene: TRBV27
J gene: TRBJ1-6
clone size: NA
CDR3 protein: CASSSDRGLPNSPLHF
CDR3 DNA: TGTGCCAGCAGTTCTGACAGGGGGCTCCCCAATTCACCCCTCCACTTT

D gene: TRBD1
V gene: TRBV2
J gene: TRBJ1-1
clone size: NA
CDR3 protein: CASKLFRDSEAFF
CDR3 DNA: TGTGCCAGCAAACTCTTTAGGGACAGTGAAGCTTTCTTT

D gene: TRBD2
V gene: TRBV19
J gene: TRBJ2-1
clone size: NA
CDR3 protein: CASSIVSGGTRSYNEQFF
CDR3 DNA: TGTGCCAGTAGTATAGTTAGCGGGGGGACACGCTCCTACAATGAGCAGTTCTTC

D gene: NA
V gene: TRBV18
J gene: TRBJ1-1
clone size: NA
CDR3 protein: CASSPSGALTEAFF
CDR3 DNA: TGTGCCAGCTCACCATCAGGAGCCCTCACTGAAGCTTTCTTT

D gene: TRBD1
V gene: TRBV5-4
J gene: TRBJ1-1
clone size: few
CDR3 protein: CASSRDRSQGTEAFF
CDR3 DNA: TGTGCCAGCAGCAGGGACAGGTCCCAAGGCACTGAAGCTTTCTTT

D gene: NA
V gene: TRBV29-1
J gene: TRBJ1-4
clone size: NA
CDR3 protein: CSVGDSTEKLFF
CDR3 DNA: TGCAGCGTAGGGGACTCTACTGAAAAACTGTTTTTT

D gene: NA
V gene: TRBV4-1
J gene: TRBJ1-4
clone size: NA
CDR3 protein: CASSQPEGYNEKLFF
CDR3 DNA: TGCGCCAGCAGCCAACCGGAAGGTTATAATGAAAAACTGTTTTTT

D gene: NA
V gene: TRBV2
J gene: TRBJ1-1
clone size: NA
CDR3 protein: CASSRRGQVTEAFF
CDR3 DNA: TGTGCCAGCAGTAGGCGGGGGCAGGTCACTGAAGCTTTCTTT

D gene: NA
V gene: TRBV6-5
J gene: TRBJ1-2
clone size: NA
CDR3 protein: CASSYVQGVYAYTF
CDR3 DNA: TGTGCCAGCAGTTACGTACAGGGAGTGTACGCCTACACCTTC

D gene: NA
V gene: TRBV25-1
J gene: TRBJ2-7
clone size: NA
CDR3 protein: CASTGTYEQYF
CDR3 DNA: TGTGCCAGTACAGGGACCTACGAGCAGTACTTC

D gene: NA
V gene: TRBV6-5
J gene: TRBJ1-1
clone size: medium-sized
CDR3 protein: CASSYRTRVQEAFF
CDR3 DNA: TGTGCCAGCAGTTATCGGACACGGGTTCAAGAAGCTTTCTTT

D gene: NA
V gene: TRBV4-1
J gene: TRBJ2-2
clone size: NA
CDR3 protein: CASSHYPGELFF
CDR3 DNA: TGCGCCAGCAGCCATTACCCCGGGGAGCTGTTTTTT

D gene: NA
V gene: TRBV9
J gene: TRBJ1-1
clone size: few
CDR3 protein: CASGGRRVGAFF
CDR3 DNA: TGTGCCAGCGGGGGGAGGAGGGTCGGAGCTTTCTTT

D gene: NA
V gene: TRBV14
J gene: TRBJ1-3
clone size: NA
CDR3 protein: CASSDIRNRGPGNTIYF
CDR3 DNA: TGTGCCAGCAGCGATATCCGAAATAGGGGTCCTGGAAACACCATATATTTT

D gene: TRBD2
V gene: TRBV5-4
J gene: TRBJ2-5
clone size: NA
CDR3 protein: CASSLISSGGQETQYF
CDR3 DNA: TGTGCCAGCAGCTTGATTTCTAGCGGGGGACAAGAGACCCAGTACTTC

D gene: NA
V gene: TRBV19
J gene: TRBJ1-2
clone size: few
CDR3 protein: CASSIAAREGYGYTF
CDR3 DNA: TGTGCCAGTAGTATAGCGGCCCGGGAGGGCTATGGCTACACCTTC

D gene: TRBD1
V gene: TRBV4-1
J gene: TRBJ1-5
clone size: NA
CDR3 protein: CASSQGTGGQPQHF
CDR3 DNA: TGCGCCAGCAGCCAAGGGACAGGGGGTCAGCCCCAGCATTTT

D gene: TRBD2
V gene: TRBV5-4
J gene: TRBJ2-1
clone size: NA
CDR3 protein: CASRVSGGAYNEQFF
CDR3 DNA: TGTGCCAGCAGGGTTAGCGGGGGGGCCTACAATGAGCAGTTCTTC

D gene: NA
V gene: TRBV27
J gene: TRBJ2-5
clone size: NA
CDR3 protein: CASSSRKEETQYF
CDR3 DNA: TGTGCCAGCAGTTCCCGCAAAGAAGAGACCCAGTACTTC

D gene: NA
V gene: TRBV1
J gene: TRBJ2-1
clone size: few
CDR3 protein: CTSSPRVEQFF
CDR3 DNA: TGCACCAGCAGCCCCCGGGTCGAGCAGTTCTTC

D gene: TRBD2
V gene: TRBV7-8
J gene: TRBJ2-7
clone size: NA
CDR3 protein: CASRRTSGPYEQYF
CDR3 DNA: TGTGCCAGCAGGAGGACTAGCGGTCCCTACGAGCAGTACTTC

D gene: NA
V gene: TRBV5-1
J gene: TRBJ1-3
clone size: NA
CDR3 protein: CASSSGSLSSGNTIYF
CDR3 DNA: TGCGCCAGCAGCTCCGGGTCCCTCTCCTCTGGAAACACCATATATTTT

D gene: TRBD1
V gene: TRBV18
J gene: TRBJ2-6
clone size: NA
CDR3 protein: CASSPSEGGMAGANVLTF
CDR3 DNA: TGTGCCAGCTCACCATCCGAAGGGGGCATGGCTGGGGCCAACGTCCTGACTTTC

D gene: NA
V gene: TRBV4-1
J gene: TRBJ2-7
clone size: NA
CDR3 protein: CASSQVPGGSYEQYF
CDR3 DNA: TGCGCCAGCAGCCAAGTACCCGGGGGATCCTACGAGCAGTACTTC

D gene: TRBD1
V gene: TRBV27
J gene: TRBJ1-4
clone size: few
CDR3 protein: CASSLTGITTNEKLFF
CDR3 DNA: TGTGCCAGCAGTTTGACAGGGATTACGACTAATGAAAAACTGTTTTTT

D gene: NA
V gene: TRBV27
J gene: TRBJ1-5
clone size: NA
CDR3 protein: CASSWVGGGSSNQPQHF
CDR3 DNA: TGTGCCAGCAGTTGGGTTGGGGGTGGTAGTAGCAATCAGCCCCAGCATTTT

D gene: TRBD1
V gene: TRBV5-1
J gene: TRBJ2-1
clone size: NA
CDR3 protein: CASSLRDRGDEQFF
CDR3 DNA: TGCGCCAGCAGCTTGAGGGACAGGGGCGATGAGCAGTTCTTC

D gene: NA
V gene: TRBV5-1
J gene: TRBJ1-2
clone size: once
CDR3 protein: CASSRGETAGYTF
CDR3 DNA: TGCGCCAGCAGCAGGGGGGAAACGGCGGGCTACACCTTC

D gene: NA
V gene: TRBV5-1
J gene: TRBJ2-7
clone size: few
CDR3 protein: CASRLDTSSSYEQYF
CDR3 DNA: TGCGCCAGCAGACTTGACACTTCCAGCTCCTACGAGCAGTACTTC

D gene: NA
V gene: TRBV12-5
J gene: TRBJ1-2
clone size: NA
CDR3 protein: CASGRKYGYTF
CDR3 DNA: TGTGCTAGTGGTCGGAAGTATGGCTACACCTTC